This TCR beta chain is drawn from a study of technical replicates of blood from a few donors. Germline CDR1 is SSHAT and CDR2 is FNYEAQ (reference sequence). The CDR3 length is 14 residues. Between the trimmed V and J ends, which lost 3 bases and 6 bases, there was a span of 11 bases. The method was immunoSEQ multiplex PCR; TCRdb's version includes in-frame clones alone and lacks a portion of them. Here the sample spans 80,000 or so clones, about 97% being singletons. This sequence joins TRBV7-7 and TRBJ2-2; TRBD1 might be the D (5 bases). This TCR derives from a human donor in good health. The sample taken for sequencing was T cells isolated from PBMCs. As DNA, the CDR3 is TGTGCCAGCAGCTTCCAGGGAATGTCCGGGGAGCTGTTTTTT. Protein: CASSFQGMSGELFF. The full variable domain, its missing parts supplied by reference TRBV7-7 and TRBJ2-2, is GAGVSQSPRYKVTKRGQDVTLRCDPISSHATLYWYQQALGQGPEFLTYFNYEAQPDKSGLPSDRFSAERPEGSISTLTIQRTEQRDSAMYRCASSFQGMSGELFFGEGSRLTVL.